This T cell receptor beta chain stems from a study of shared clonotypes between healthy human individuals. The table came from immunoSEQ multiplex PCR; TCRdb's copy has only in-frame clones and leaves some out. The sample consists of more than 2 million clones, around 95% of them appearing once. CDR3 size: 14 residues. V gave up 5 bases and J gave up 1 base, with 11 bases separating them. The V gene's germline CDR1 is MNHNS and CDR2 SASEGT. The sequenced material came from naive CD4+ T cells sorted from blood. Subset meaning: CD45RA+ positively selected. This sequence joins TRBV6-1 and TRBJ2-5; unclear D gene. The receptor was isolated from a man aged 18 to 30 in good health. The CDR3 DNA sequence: TGTGCCAGCAGTCTACAGCCACGCCAAGAGACCCAGTACTTC. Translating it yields CASSLQPRQETQYF.